This entry lists 19 T cell receptor beta chains sequenced from one sample in a study of CD8 T cells in Susac syndrome (dated by TCRdb to between 2017 and 2020). Libraries were constructed by the immunoSEQ multiplex PCR assay. RNA was extracted with the RNeasy kit and 0.5 to 1 ug was reverse transcribed using random hexamers. The public sequencing data were trimmed at Q25 with fastp and processed into clonotypes with MiXCR by TCRdb, which kept only in-frame beta chains. Duplicate CDR3 protein sequences are folded into a single record with the most common DNA and genes. Here the sample has about 66,000 distinct CDR3 sequences; 94% occur a single time. Together, the top ten hold 0.5% to 0.7% of the sample. Sample: CD8+ T cells from PBMCs. The receptors derive from a human donor with multiple sclerosis.

This clonotype occurred a few times. CDR3 in amino acids: CASSLGASYEQYF. The DNA of the CDR3 is TGTGCCAGCAGCTTGGGGGCCTCCTACGAGCAGTACTTC. The V and J genes are TRBV5-4 and TRBJ2-7; D unclear. The CDR3 extends over 13 amino acids. Trimming cost V 0 bases and J 0 bases, with 4 bases left between them. The germline V gene has CDR1 SGHNT and CDR2 YYREEE (reference sequence).

V gene TRBV20-1 combines with J gene TRBJ2-7; D assignment may be TRBD1 or TRBD2 (5 bases each). From germline, CDR1 is DFQATT and CDR2 SNEGSKA (reference sequence). The CDR3 length is 13 residues. Trimming stripped 0 bases from V and 2 bases from J, with 8 bases between. The CDR3 here is CSARDRDAYEQYF. The DNA for the CDR3 is TGCAGTGCTAGAGACCGGGACGCCTACGAGCAGTACTTC.

This clonotype was observed a handful of times. V usage is TRBV7-9 and J usage is TRBJ2-7, with 7 bases identical to TRBD1. V dropped 5 bases and J dropped 2; count of bases not matched to a gene: 6. The CDR3 is made up of 14 amino acids. The germline V gene encodes CDR1 SEHNR and CDR2 FQNEAQ (reference sequence). DNA for the CDR3: TGTGCCAGCAGCCCCCGGGACAGTACCTACGAGCAGTACTTC. Its protein is CASSPRDSTYEQYF.

The rearrangement joins TRBV6-1 to TRBJ2-7; no reliable D call. Germline V CDR1 and CDR2: MNHNS, SASEGT. This CDR3 region has 14 residues. V shed 3 bases and J shed 2 bases, with 11 bases lying between them. The CDR3 sequence is CASSDYSSTYEQYF. CDR3 nucleotide sequence: TGTGCCAGCAGTGATTACAGCTCAACCTACGAGCAGTACTTC.

The rearrangement uses TRBV7-3 and TRBJ2-7; D might be TRBD1 (6 bases). V lost 2 bases and J lost 3, with 14 bases in between. Germline lookup yields CDR1 SGHTA and CDR2 FQGTGA. The length of the CDR3 is 15 residues. The CDR3 reads CASSLDTGRIYEQYF. CDR3 DNA: TGTGCCAGCAGCTTAGATACAGGGAGAATCTACGAGCAGTACTTC.

The gene calls are TRBV4-3 and TRBJ2-7; D call uncertain. In germline, CDR1 is LGHNA, CDR2 YSLEER. Trimming removed 2 bases at V and 1 base at J, with 9 bases between. CDR3 length: 14 residues. CDR3 loop: CASSQNRQSYEQYF. Written as DNA, the CDR3 is TGCGCCAGCAGCCAAAATCGGCAGTCCTACGAGCAGTACTTC.

The chain uses TRBV3-1 and TRBJ2-1, with TRBD2 as a possible D gene (5 bases). Germline lookup yields CDR1 LGHDT and CDR2 YNNKEL (reference sequence). V dropped 0 bases and J dropped 4 bases, with 10 bases sitting between them. CDR3 length: 15 amino acids. The CDR3 DNA reads as TGTGCCAGCAGCCAAGATCCCGGGGATTACAATGAGCAGTTCTTC. Its translation is CASSQDPGDYNEQFF.

The chain links TRBV7-9 to TRBJ2-1; no clear D gene. V lost 3 bases and J lost 8, with 14 bases in between. CDR1 is SEHNR and CDR2 is FQNEAQ in the germline V gene (reference sequence). CDR3 length: 14 amino acids. The CDR3 is CASSFLPDKDEQFF. The CDR3 DNA follows: TGTGCCAGCAGCTTCCTACCCGACAAGGATGAGCAGTTCTTC.

The genes are TRBV12-3 or TRBV12-4 and TRBJ1-6, with a tentative D call TRBD1 (6 bases). This CDR3 region has 15 residues. Trimming took off 5 bases at V and 7 bases at J, with 15 bases between the two ends. The CDR3 DNA follows: TGTGCCAGCAGTCCCCGGACAGCGGGCAATTCACCCCTCCACTTT. Its protein product is CASSPRTAGNSPLHF.

CDR3 region: CASRPGTDLSVYF. CDR3 bases: TGTGCCAGCAGGCCCGGGACAGACCTCTCCGTCTACTTC. The chain carries TRBV12-3 or TRBV12-4 and TRBJ2-7, with 7 bases aligning to TRBD1. The CDR3 spans 13 residues. Trimming cost V 6 bases and J 13 bases; bases outside gene matches: 15.

To note about this clonotype: Germline is not matched at one junction end, which may reflect a read error. The chain links TRBV20-1 to TRBJ2-7, with TRBD1 matching over 7 bases. Per germline, CDR1 DFQATT and CDR2 SNEGSKA (reference sequence). This CDR3 has 14 residues. CDR3 in amino acids: CSARDGQDPYEQYF. The DNA for the CDR3 is TGCAGTGCCAGAGACGGACAGGACCCCTACGAGCAGTACTTC.

The V gene is TRBV5-1, the J gene TRBJ2-2; possibly TRBD1 for D (6 bases). Germline CDR1 and CDR2: SGHRS and YFSETQ. The V and J ends lost 0 bases and 0 bases respectively, with 12 bases between them. The CDR3 totals 17 residues. CDR3 in amino acids: CASSLAMDSSNTGELFF. The CDR3 DNA reads as TGCGCCAGCAGCTTGGCGATGGACAGTTCGAACACCGGGGAGCTGTTTTTT.

V is TRBV29-1 and J is TRBJ2-7; a possible D gene is TRBD1 (6 bases). Germline V gene sequence: CDR1 SQVTM, CDR2 ANQGSEA. The CDR3 consists of 10 residues. Trimming removed 4 bases from V and 6 bases from J, with 7 bases in between. DNA for the CDR3: TGCAGCGTTGGAGGGGGCGAGCAGTACTTC. Translation: CSVGGGEQYF.

Only a few counts were recorded for this clonotype. V and J are TRBV12-3 or TRBV12-4 and TRBJ2-7; D not certain. With 3 bases removed from V and 0 bases from J, the gap between germline ends came to 6 bases. This CDR3 contains 13 residues. In DNA, the CDR3 is TGTGCCAGCAGTTTGGACGACTCCTACGAGCAGTACTTC. It yields the protein CASSLDDSYEQYF.

This chain connects TRBV20-1 to TRBJ2-7; 7 nucleotides agree with TRBD1. Germline trimming cut 5 bases from V and 3 bases from J; bases unmatched to any gene: 13. CDR1 and CDR2 from the germline V gene are DFQATT and SNEGSKA (reference sequence). The CDR3 is 15 residues long. CDR3 nucleotides: TGCAGTGCTTGGACGGATTACAGGGGAGTCTACGAGCAGTACTTC. It is translated as CSAWTDYRGVYEQYF.

CDR3 protein: CASSSKQGTYGYTF. The CDR3 DNA sequence: TGCGCCAGCAGCTCGAAACAGGGTACCTATGGCTACACCTTC. The rearrangement uses TRBV5-1 and TRBJ1-2, with D maybe TRBD1 (6 bases). Germline CDR1 and CDR2: SGHRS and YFSETQ. The germline V and J ends were trimmed by 3 bases and 4 bases, with 13 bases remaining between them. The CDR3 has 14 residues.

This rearrangement joins TRBV19 to TRBJ2-1; the match to TRBD2 covers 13 bases. Germline-derived CDR1 and CDR2 are LNHDA and SQIVND (reference sequence). V lost 4 bases to trimming and J lost 12 bases; unmatched junction nucleotides: 3. The CDR3 is made up of 13 amino acids. This CDR3 reads CASSSWTSGGQFF. The DNA for the CDR3 is TGTGCCAGTAGTAGCTGGACTAGCGGGGGGCAGTTCTTC.

The CDR3 sequence: CASSLSKVNTEAFF. The CDR3 DNA reads as TGCGCCAGCAGCCTCTCCAAGGTGAACACTGAAGCTTTCTTT. This chain links TRBV4-3 with TRBJ1-1; D is ambiguous. Germline-derived CDR1 and CDR2 are LGHNA and YSLEER. The CDR3 runs to 14 residues. The V gene lost 4 bases and the J gene lost 0 bases, with 9 bases spanning the gap.

The chain couples TRBV11-2 to TRBJ2-5; 8 nucleotides align to TRBD2. Unmatched junction bases numbered 9, after V lost 0 bases and J lost 3 bases. The CDR3 is 17 residues long. Germline V CDR1 and CDR2: SGHAT, FQNNGV. Here the CDR3 DNA reads TGTGCCAGCAGCTTAGATGGACTAGCCATCGGCGAAGAGACCCAGTACTTC. It yields the protein CASSLDGLAIGEETQYF.